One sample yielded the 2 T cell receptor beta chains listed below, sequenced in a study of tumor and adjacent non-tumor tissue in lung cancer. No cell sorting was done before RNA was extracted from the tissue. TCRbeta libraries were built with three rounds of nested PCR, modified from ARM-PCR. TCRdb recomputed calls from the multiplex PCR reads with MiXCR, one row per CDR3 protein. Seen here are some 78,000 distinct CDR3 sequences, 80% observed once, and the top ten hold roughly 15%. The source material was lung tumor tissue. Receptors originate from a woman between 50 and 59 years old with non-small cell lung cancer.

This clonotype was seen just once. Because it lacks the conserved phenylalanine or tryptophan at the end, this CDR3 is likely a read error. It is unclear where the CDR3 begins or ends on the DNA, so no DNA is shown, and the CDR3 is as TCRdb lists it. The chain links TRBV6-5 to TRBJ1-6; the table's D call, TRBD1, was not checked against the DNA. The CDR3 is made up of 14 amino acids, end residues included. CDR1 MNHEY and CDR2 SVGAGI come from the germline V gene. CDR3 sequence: CASRLQGANSPLHS.

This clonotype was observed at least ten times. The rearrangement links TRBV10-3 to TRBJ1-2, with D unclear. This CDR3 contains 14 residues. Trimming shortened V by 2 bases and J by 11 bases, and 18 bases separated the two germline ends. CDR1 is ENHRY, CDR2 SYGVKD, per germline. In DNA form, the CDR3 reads TGTGCCATCAGTGAGATAGGCAGCCGCGCTTGGTACACCTTC. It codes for CAISEIGSRAWYTF.